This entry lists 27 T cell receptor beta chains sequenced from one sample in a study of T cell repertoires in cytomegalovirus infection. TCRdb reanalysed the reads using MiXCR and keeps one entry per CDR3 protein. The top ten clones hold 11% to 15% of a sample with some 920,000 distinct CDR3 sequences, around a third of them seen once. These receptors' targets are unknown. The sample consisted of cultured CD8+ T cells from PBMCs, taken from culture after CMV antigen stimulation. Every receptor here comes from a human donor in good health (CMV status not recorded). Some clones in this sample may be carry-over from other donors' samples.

This CDR3 is CSARPLGGNGYTF. The CDR3 DNA sequence: TGCAGTGCTAGACCCCTAGGGGGAAATGGCTACACCTTC. The J gene is TRBJ1-2, the V gene TRBV20-1; a weak D match, TRBD1 (6 bases). V was trimmed by 2 bases and J by 6 bases, leaving 13 bases between them. Germline CDR1 reads DFQATT; CDR2 reads SNEGSKA (reference sequence). This CDR3 is 13 amino acids long.

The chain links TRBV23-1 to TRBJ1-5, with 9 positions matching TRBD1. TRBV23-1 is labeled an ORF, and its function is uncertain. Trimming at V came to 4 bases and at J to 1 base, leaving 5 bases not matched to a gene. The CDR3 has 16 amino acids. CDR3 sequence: CASSPTGTGSNQPQHF. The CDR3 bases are TGCGCCAGCAGTCCAACCGGGACAGGGAGCAATCAGCCCCAGCATTTT.

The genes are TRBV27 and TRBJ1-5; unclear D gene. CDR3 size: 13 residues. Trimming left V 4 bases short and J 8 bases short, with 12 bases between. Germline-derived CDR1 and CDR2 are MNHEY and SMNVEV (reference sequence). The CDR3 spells CASSSRIGKPQHF. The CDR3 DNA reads TGTGCCAGCAGTTCGAGGATCGGGAAGCCCCAGCATTTT.

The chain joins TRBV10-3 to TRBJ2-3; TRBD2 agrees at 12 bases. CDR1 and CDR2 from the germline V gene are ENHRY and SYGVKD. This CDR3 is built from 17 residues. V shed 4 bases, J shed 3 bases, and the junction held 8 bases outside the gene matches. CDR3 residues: CAISGTSGALGTDTQYF. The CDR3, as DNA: TGTGCCATCAGTGGGACTAGCGGGGCCTTGGGAACAGATACGCAGTATTTT.

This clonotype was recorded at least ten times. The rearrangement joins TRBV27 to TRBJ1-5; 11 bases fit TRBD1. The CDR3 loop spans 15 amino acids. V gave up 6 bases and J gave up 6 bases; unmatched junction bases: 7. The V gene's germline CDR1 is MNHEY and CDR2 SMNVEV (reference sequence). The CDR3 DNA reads TGTGCCAGCAGCCCTGGGACAGGGGGTGGTCAGCCCCAGCATTTT. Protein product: CASSPGTGGGQPQHF.

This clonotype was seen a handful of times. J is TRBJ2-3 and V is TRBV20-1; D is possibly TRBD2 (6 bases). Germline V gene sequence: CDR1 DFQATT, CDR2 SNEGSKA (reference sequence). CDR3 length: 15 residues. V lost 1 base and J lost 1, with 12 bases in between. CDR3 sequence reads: CSARAIGTGTDTQYF. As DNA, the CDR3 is TGCAGTGCTAGAGCCATTGGGACTGGCACAGATACGCAGTATTTT.

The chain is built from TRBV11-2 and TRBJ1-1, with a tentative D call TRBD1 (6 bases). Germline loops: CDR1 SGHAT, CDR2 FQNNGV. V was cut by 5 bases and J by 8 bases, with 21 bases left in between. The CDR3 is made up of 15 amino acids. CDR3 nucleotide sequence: TGTGCCAGCAGCCCACAGGGCGCCCTTATGTCCGAAGCTTTCTTT. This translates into CASSPQGALMSEAFF.

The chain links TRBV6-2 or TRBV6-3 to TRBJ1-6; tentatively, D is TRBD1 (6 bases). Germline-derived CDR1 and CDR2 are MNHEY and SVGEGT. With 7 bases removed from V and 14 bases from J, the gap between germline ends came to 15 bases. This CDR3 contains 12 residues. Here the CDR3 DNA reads TGTGCCAGCACACTCCTCGGACAGTCCCTCCACTTT. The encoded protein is CASTLLGQSLHF.

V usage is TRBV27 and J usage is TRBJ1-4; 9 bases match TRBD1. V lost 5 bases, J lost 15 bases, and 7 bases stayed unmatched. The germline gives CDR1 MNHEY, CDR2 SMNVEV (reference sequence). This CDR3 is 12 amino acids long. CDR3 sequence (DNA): TGTGCCAGCAGTGGCGCCGGGACAGGGTTGTTTTTT. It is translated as CASSGAGTGLFF.

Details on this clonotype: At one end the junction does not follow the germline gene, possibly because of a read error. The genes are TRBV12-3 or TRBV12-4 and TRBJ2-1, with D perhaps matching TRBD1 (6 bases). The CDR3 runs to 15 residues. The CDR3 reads CVSSLVTGSPNEQFF. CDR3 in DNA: TGTGTCAGCAGTTTAGTCACAGGGAGTCCCAATGAGCAGTTCTTC.

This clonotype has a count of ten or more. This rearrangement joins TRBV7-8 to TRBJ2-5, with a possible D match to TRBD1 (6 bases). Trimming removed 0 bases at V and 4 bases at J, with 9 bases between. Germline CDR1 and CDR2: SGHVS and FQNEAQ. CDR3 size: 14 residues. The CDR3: CASSLASGVETQYF. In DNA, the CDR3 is TGTGCCAGCAGCTTAGCATCAGGGGTAGAGACCCAGTACTTC.

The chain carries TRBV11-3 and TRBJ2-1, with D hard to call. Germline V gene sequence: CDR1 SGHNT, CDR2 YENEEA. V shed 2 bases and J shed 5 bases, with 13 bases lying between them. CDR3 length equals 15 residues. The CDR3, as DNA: TGTGCCAGCAGCTTATTATCCGGCGATAACAATGAGCAGTTCTTC. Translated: CASSLLSGDNNEQFF.

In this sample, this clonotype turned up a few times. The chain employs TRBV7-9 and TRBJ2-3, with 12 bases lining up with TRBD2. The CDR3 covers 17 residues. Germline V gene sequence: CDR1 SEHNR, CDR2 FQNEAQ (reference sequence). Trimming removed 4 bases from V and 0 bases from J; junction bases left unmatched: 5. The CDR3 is CASSSGLAGSSTDTQYF. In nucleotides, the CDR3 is TGTGCCAGCAGCTCCGGACTAGCGGGGTCTAGCACAGATACGCAGTATTTT. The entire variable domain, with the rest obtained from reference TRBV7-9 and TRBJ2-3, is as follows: DTGVSQNPRHKITKRGQNVTFRCDPISEHNRLYWYRQTLGQGPEFLTYFQNEAQLEKSRLLSDRFSAERPKGSFSTLEIQRTEQGDSAMYLCASSSGLAGSSTDTQYFGPGTRLTVL.

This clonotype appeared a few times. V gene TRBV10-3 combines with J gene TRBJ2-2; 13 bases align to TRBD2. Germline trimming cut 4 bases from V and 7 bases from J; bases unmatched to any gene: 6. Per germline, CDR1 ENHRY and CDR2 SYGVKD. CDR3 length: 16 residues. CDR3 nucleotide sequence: TGTGCCATCAGTGGACTAGCGGGGGGCCTTAACGGGGAGCTGTTTTTT. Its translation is CAISGLAGGLNGELFF.

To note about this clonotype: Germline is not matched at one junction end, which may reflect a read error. CDR3 protein: CSVVRDRGAIF. CDR3 bases: TGCAGCGTTGTTCGCGACAGGGGAGCGATCTTC. This sequence joins TRBV29-1 and TRBJ2-1; 8 bases align to TRBD1. Germline V gene sequence: CDR1 SQVTM, CDR2 ANQGSEA. CDR3 size: 11 residues.

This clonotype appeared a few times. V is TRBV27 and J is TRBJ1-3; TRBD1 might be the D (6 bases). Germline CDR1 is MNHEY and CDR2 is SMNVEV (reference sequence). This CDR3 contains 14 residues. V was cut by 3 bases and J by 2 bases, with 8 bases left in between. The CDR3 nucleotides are TGTGCCAGCAGTTTCGGGGGCCCTGGAAACACCATATATTTT. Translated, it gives CASSFGGPGNTIYF.

Here the CDR3 reads CASSPKLIDEQFF. The CDR3 DNA sequence: TGTGCCAGCTCACCGAAGTTGATCGATGAGCAGTTCTTC. This chain uses TRBV18 with TRBJ2-1; no firm D call. The germline V and J ends were trimmed by 3 bases and 8 bases, with 11 bases remaining between them. The CDR3 consists of 13 residues. Germline-derived CDR1 and CDR2 are KGHSH and LQKENI.

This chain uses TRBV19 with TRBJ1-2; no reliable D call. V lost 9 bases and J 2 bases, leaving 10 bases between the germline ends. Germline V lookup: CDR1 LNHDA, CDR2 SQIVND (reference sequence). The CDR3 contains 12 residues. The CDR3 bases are TGTGCCAGCACACAGCCGAACTATGGCTACACCTTC. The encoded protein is CASTQPNYGYTF.

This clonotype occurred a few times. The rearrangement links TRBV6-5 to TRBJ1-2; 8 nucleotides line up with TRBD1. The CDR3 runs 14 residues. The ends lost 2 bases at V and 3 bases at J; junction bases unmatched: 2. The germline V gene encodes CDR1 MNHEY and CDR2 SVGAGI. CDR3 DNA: TGTGCCAGCAGTTACGAGACAGGGGACTATGGCTACACCTTC. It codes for CASSYETGDYGYTF.

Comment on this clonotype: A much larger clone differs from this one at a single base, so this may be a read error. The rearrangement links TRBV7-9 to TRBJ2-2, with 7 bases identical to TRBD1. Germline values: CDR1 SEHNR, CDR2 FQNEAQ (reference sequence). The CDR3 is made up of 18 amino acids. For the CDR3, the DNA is TGTACCAGCAGCCAGGAACCGGGACAGATAACGAACACCGGGGAGCTGTTTTTT. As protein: CTSSQEPGQITNTGELFF.

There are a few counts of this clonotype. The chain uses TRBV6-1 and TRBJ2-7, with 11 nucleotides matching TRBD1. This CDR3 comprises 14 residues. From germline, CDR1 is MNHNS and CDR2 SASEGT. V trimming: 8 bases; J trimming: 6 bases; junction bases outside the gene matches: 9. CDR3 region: CASAGTGGLSEQYV. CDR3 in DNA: TGTGCCAGCGCTGGGACAGGGGGTTTGAGCGAGCAGTACGTC.

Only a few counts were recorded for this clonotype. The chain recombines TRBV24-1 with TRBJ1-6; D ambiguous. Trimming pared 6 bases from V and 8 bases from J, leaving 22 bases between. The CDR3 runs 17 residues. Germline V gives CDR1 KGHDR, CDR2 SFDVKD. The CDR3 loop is CATSPPWVPRTDSPLHF. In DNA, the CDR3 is TGTGCCACCAGTCCCCCGTGGGTTCCCCGGACGGATTCACCCCTCCACTTT.

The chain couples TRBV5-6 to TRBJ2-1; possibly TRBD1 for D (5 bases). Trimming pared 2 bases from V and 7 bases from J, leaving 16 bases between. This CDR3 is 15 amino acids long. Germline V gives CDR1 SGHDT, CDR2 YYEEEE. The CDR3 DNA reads TGTGCCAGCAGCTTTCATAGGGGCCTGGGGAATGAGCAGTTCTTC. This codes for CASSFHRGLGNEQFF.

The DNA for the CDR3 is TGTGCCAGCAGTTTACTACAGCCCCCTGGGGATCAGCCCCAGCATTTT. Translation: CASSLLQPPGDQPQHF. The rearrangement joins TRBV28 to TRBJ1-5, with D hard to call. The CDR3 has 16 amino acids. Germline assignment: CDR1 MDHEN and CDR2 SYDVKM. V dropped 2 bases and J dropped 5 bases, with 16 bases sitting between them.

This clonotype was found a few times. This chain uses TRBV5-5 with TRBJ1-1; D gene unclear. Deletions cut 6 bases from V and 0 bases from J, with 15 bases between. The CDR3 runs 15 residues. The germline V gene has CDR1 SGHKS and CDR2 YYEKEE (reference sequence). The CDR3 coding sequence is TGTGCCAGCACCTACCCGGACGGGTTGAACACTGAAGCTTTCTTT. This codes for CASTYPDGLNTEAFF. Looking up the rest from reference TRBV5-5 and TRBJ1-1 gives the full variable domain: DAGVTQSPTHLIKTRGQQVTLRCSPISGHKSVSWYQQVLGQGPQFIFQYYEKEERGRGNFPDRFSARQFPNYSSELNVNALLLGDSALYLCASTYPDGLNTEAFFGQGTRLTVV.

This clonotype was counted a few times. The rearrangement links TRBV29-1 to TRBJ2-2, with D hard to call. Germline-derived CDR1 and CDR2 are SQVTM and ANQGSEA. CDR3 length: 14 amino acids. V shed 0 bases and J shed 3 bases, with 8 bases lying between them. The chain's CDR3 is CSVEDQQYTGELFF. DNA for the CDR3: TGCAGCGTTGAAGATCAACAGTACACCGGGGAGCTGTTTTTT.

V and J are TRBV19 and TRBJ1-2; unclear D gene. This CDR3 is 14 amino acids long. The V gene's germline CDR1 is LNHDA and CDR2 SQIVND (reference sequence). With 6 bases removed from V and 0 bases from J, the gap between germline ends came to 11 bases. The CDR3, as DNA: TGTGCCAGTAGACCCGGCCGTCCTAACTATGGCTACACCTTC. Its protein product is CASRPGRPNYGYTF.